One and the same sample provided the 24 T cell receptor beta chains below, sequenced in a study of cytomegalovirus exposure and HLA in healthy donors. With 60 Vbeta and 13 Jbeta primers, the PCR was carried out. The method was immunoSEQ multiplex PCR; TCRdb's version includes in-frame clones alone and lacks a portion of them. The profile shows 100,000 to 150,000 clones, approximately 77% of them singletons. The sequencing input was PBMCs. All receptors come from a man between 18 and 35 years old in good health and CMV-seronegative.

V is TRBV7-2 and J is TRBJ2-2; TRBD2 matches at 8 bases. The CDR3 consists of 15 residues. Trimming took 1 base from V and 4 from J; bases not matched to a gene: 2. From germline, CDR1 is SGHTA and CDR2 FQGNSA. CDR3 loop: CASSLGRGGTGELFF. CDR3 bases: TGTGCCAGCAGCTTAGGACGGGGGGGCACCGGGGAGCTGTTTTTT.

The chain recombines TRBV29-1 with TRBJ1-2; 9 positions agree with TRBD1. CDR1 is SQVTM and CDR2 is ANQGSEA in the germline V gene. The length of the CDR3 is 15 residues. J was trimmed by 8 bases and V by 5 bases; bases with no gene match: 15. CDR3 residues: CSVYDGIQGARGYTF. In DNA form, the CDR3 reads TGCAGCGTTTATGACGGCATACAGGGGGCGCGGGGCTACACCTTC.

This clone was recorded only once. The chain joins TRBV6-1 to TRBJ2-3; 10 bases align to TRBD1. Germline assignment: CDR1 MNHNS and CDR2 SASEGT. The CDR3 sequence is 14 residues long. V dropped 4 bases and J dropped 6; count of bases not matched to a gene: 4. CDR3 loop: CASSGGQGVDTQYF. The CDR3, as DNA: TGTGCCAGCAGTGGCGGACAGGGGGTGGATACGCAGTATTTT.

The chain has TRBV19 and TRBJ1-1; D uncertain. Trimming left V 10 bases short and J 1 base short, with 16 bases between. The CDR3 extends over 14 amino acids. From germline, CDR1 is LNHDA and CDR2 SQIVND (reference sequence). DNA for the CDR3: TGTGCCACAAAAAGAGGGCCCGCGAACACTGAAGCTTTCTTT. Translating gives CATKRGPANTEAFF.

The chain uses TRBV13 and TRBJ2-1; possibly TRBD1 for D (6 bases). Trimming removed 0 bases from V and 10 bases from J, with 22 bases in between. Germline CDR1 and CDR2: PRHDT and FYEKMQ (reference sequence). This CDR3 has 17 amino acids. CDR3: CASSLGEGRGELGEQFF. CDR3 sequence (DNA): TGTGCCAGCAGCTTAGGCGAAGGCAGGGGAGAATTGGGAGAGCAGTTCTTC.

This chain connects TRBV5-1 to TRBJ1-1; a weak D match, TRBD1 (5 bases). Trimming shortened V by 5 bases and J by 2 bases, and 10 bases separated the two germline ends. Per the germline V gene, CDR1 is SGHRS and CDR2 is YFSETQ. The CDR3 is made up of 13 amino acids. The CDR3 protein is CASRSRVNTEAFF. DNA of the CDR3: TGCGCCAGCAGATCCAGGGTAAACACTGAAGCTTTCTTT.

The genes are TRBV29-1 and TRBJ1-4; possible D gene TRBD1, 5 bases. Per germline, CDR1 SQVTM and CDR2 ANQGSEA. This CDR3 has 13 residues. The germline V and J ends were trimmed by 4 bases and 8 bases, with 14 bases remaining between them. DNA of the CDR3: TGCAGCGTTGGGATCGGCAAGGGGGAAAAACTGTTTTTT. It codes for CSVGIGKGEKLFF.

The gene calls are TRBV2 and TRBJ2-7, with 7 bases that match TRBD1. V dropped 0 bases and J dropped 3; count of bases not matched to a gene: 8. The CDR3 sequence is 16 residues long. Germline CDR1 reads SNHLY; CDR2 reads FYNNEI. The chain's CDR3 is CASSEALTGKHYEQYF. In DNA, the CDR3 is TGTGCCAGCAGTGAAGCTCTGACAGGGAAACACTACGAGCAGTACTTC. Based on the CDR3 plus reference TRBV2 and TRBJ2-7, the full variable domain is EPEVTQTPSHQVTQMGQEVILRCVPISNHLYFYWYRQILGQKVEFLVSFYNNEISEKSEIFDDQFSVERPDGSNFTLKIRSTKLEDSAMYFCASSEALTGKHYEQYFGPGTRLTVT.

The V gene is TRBV5-4, the J gene TRBJ2-1; 10 bases align to TRBD2. The ends lost 3 bases at V and 5 bases at J; junction bases unmatched: 5. Germline CDR1 SGHNT, CDR2 YYREEE (reference sequence). The CDR3 extends over 15 amino acids. This CDR3 reads CASSSILAGDNEQFF. CDR3 nucleotides: TGTGCCAGCAGCTCAATCCTAGCGGGGGACAATGAGCAGTTCTTC.

The CDR3 DNA is TGCGCCAGCAGCCTACGACAGGCGGAGACCCAGTACTTC. Its translation is CASSLRQAETQYF. The chain joins TRBV5-1 to TRBJ2-5; D perhaps matches TRBD1 (6 bases). The CDR3 has 13 residues. Germline V gene sequence: CDR1 SGHRS, CDR2 YFSETQ. The V gene lost 4 bases and the J gene lost 5 bases, with 12 bases spanning the gap.

The gene calls are TRBV5-1 and TRBJ2-2; TRBD2 might be the D (6 bases). Deletions cut 0 bases from V and 4 bases from J, with 16 bases between. CDR1 SGHRS and CDR2 YFSETQ come from the germline V gene. The CDR3 is 17 amino acids. CDR3 DNA sequence: TGCGCCAGCAGCTTGGACCCACCCGCCGGGGGCACCGGGGAGCTGTTTTTT. It codes for CASSLDPPAGGTGELFF. Combining the CDR3 with reference TRBV5-1 and TRBJ2-2 gives the whole variable domain KAGVTQTPRYLIKTRGQQVTLSCSPISGHRSVSWYQQTPGQGLQFLFEYFSETQRNKGNFPGRFSGRQFSNSRSEMNVSTLELGDSALYLCASSLDPPAGGTGELFFGEGSRLTVL.

This clone was picked up one time. The V call is TRBV9, the J call TRBJ2-3; 9 nucleotides align to TRBD2. The CDR3 contains 16 residues. Germline V gene lookup returns CDR1 SGDLS and CDR2 YYNGEE. V shed 4 bases and J 4 bases; nucleotides not matched to a gene: 10. CDR3 sequence reads: CASSSRGGAGADTQYF. CDR3 bases: TGTGCCAGCAGCAGCCGCGGGGGGGCCGGCGCAGATACGCAGTATTTT.

The V call is TRBV6-5, the J call TRBJ1-6, with 9 bases identical to TRBD1. The V gene end was trimmed by 7 bases and the J gene end by 7 bases; junction bases not matched to a gene: 5. Germline CDR1 MNHEY, CDR2 SVGAGI. CDR3 length equals 14 residues. As DNA, the CDR3 is TGTGCCAGCACCGGGACAGGGAAAAATTCACCCCTCCACTTT. It codes for CASTGTGKNSPLHF.

This clone was observed a few times. This chain uses TRBV11-2 with TRBJ2-1; possibly TRBD2 for D (7 bases). Germline CDR1 reads SGHAT; CDR2 reads FQNNGV. The CDR3 runs to 16 residues. The germline V and J ends were trimmed by 7 bases and 6 bases, with 22 bases remaining between them. The CDR3 region is CASTERRGTGGNEQFF. The CDR3, as DNA: TGTGCCAGCACCGAACGGAGGGGGACGGGGGGCAATGAGCAGTTCTTC.

This sequence joins TRBV28 and TRBJ1-6, with unresolved D. The CDR3 has 14 amino acids. V dropped 3 bases and J dropped 6 bases, with 9 bases sitting between them. Germline V lookup: CDR1 MDHEN, CDR2 SYDVKM. The CDR3 loop reads CASSLWSINSPLHF. The CDR3 nucleotides are TGTGCCAGCAGTTTGTGGAGCATTAATTCACCCCTCCACTTT.

The chain has TRBV6-5 and TRBJ1-2; no definite D call. CDR3 length: 16 amino acids. Germline V CDR1 and CDR2: MNHEY, SVGAGI. V lost 2 bases and J lost 6, with 19 bases in between. CDR3 protein: CASSYALTPAGNGYTF. The DNA for the CDR3 is TGTGCCAGCAGTTACGCCCTGACTCCTGCGGGAAATGGCTACACCTTC.

About this clone: One end of the junction fails to match germline, which may point to a read error. The rearrangement uses TRBV5-1 and TRBJ1-6; weak D call: TRBD1 (5 bases). This CDR3 comprises 13 residues. The germline CDR1 and CDR2 sequences are SGHRS and YFSETQ. The CDR3 sequence: CASSLFGGPPPHF. The CDR3 DNA reads as TGCGCCAGCAGCTTGTTCGGGGGTCCACCCCCCCACTTT.

The DNA of the CDR3 is TGTGCCAGCAGCGGGGGTGTGGCGGGGGAAGAGACCCAGTACTTC. Translated, it gives CASSGGVAGEETQYF. The rearrangement links TRBV6-5 to TRBJ2-5, with 7 bases aligning to TRBD2. The junction had 10 bases not matched to a gene; V was cut back by 6 bases and J by 3 bases. The germline V gene has CDR1 MNHEY and CDR2 SVGAGI. This CDR3 is 15 amino acids long.

The chain uses TRBV19 and TRBJ2-3, with 8 bases fitting TRBD1. The germline gives CDR1 LNHDA, CDR2 SQIVND (reference sequence). The J segment lost 4 bases and the V segment lost 5 bases, leaving 8 bases of the junction unmatched. The CDR3 has 15 residues. CDR3 residues: CASSGWTGSADTQYF. The CDR3 DNA follows: TGTGCCAGTAGTGGCTGGACAGGGAGTGCAGATACGCAGTATTTT.

This clone was found once. The sample carries other DNA sequences with the same CDR3. This sequence joins TRBV7-2 and TRBJ1-3, with a tentative D call TRBD1 (5 bases). Germline CDR1 is SGHTA and CDR2 is FQGNSA. Trimming pared 5 bases from V and 0 bases from J, leaving 11 bases between. This CDR3 is 15 amino acids long. This CDR3 is CASSLDRSSGNTIYF. The CDR3 coding sequence is TGTGCCAGCAGCCTCGACAGATCCTCTGGAAACACCATATATTTT. Together with reference TRBV7-2 and TRBJ1-3, the CDR3 gives the full variable domain: GAGVSQSPSNKVTEKGKDVELRCDPISGHTALYWYRQSLGQGLEFLIYFQGNSAPDKSGLPSDRFSAERTGGSVSTLTIQRTQQEDSAVYLCASSLDRSSGNTIYFGEGSWLTVV.

This chain uses TRBV19 with TRBJ2-3, with 10 bases that match TRBD2. V lost 3 bases and J lost 2; bases outside the gene matches: 5. Germline CDR1 and CDR2: LNHDA and SQIVND (reference sequence). The CDR3 is 16 amino acids. The CDR3 region is CASSILAGALTDTQYF. The CDR3 DNA reads TGTGCCAGTAGTATTCTAGCGGGGGCGCTCACAGATACGCAGTATTTT.

V and J are TRBV27 and TRBJ2-7, with TRBD1 matching 7 bases. V lost 5 bases and J lost 2; bases outside the gene matches: 3. The CDR3 is 13 residues long. Germline lookup yields CDR1 MNHEY and CDR2 SMNVEV (reference sequence). The DNA of the CDR3 is TGTGCCAGCAGTCTCGGGACAGCCTACGAGCAGTACTTC. As protein: CASSLGTAYEQYF.

This clone appeared once. The chain links TRBV21-1 to TRBJ2-7; TRBD1, the table's D call, was not compared with the DNA. TRBV21-1 represents a pseudogene. The CDR3 covers 15 residues. The CDR3 spells CASSNQGTGSHEQYF. As DNA, the CDR3 is TGTGCCAGCAGCAACCAAGGGACAGGGTCCCACGAGCAGTACTTC.

V usage is TRBV27 and J usage is TRBJ2-5; TRBD1 matches 10 bases. The J call may be faulty, since TRBJ2-7 better matches the DNA end. Germline loops: CDR1 MNHEY, CDR2 SMNVEV (reference sequence). The CDR3 sequence is 18 residues long. The CDR3, as DNA: TGTGCCAGCAGTTTAGAATCCCCTGGGACAGGGGATTCCTACGAGCAGTACTTC. This translates into CASSLESPGTGDSYEQYF.